Listed here are 24 T cell receptor beta chains from one sample, sequenced in a study of T cell repertoires in cytomegalovirus infection. No antigens are known for them. TCRdb re-called the reads with MiXCR, one entry per CDR3 protein. The repertoire holds under 850,000 distinct CDR3 sequences, about 33% seen once, with roughly 18% in the top ten. This specimen consisted of cultured PBMCs, obtained from culture after CMV antigen stimulation. Receptors originate from a human donor in good health (CMV status not recorded). Some clones in this sample may be carry-over from other donors' samples.

The chain employs TRBV7-9 and TRBJ1-1; a weak D match, TRBD1 (5 bases). This CDR3 region has 16 residues. Trimming pared 3 bases from V and 1 base from J, leaving 15 bases between. Per the germline V gene, CDR1 is SEHNR and CDR2 is FQNEAQ (reference sequence). CDR3 region: CASSFPTGTSNTEAFF. The CDR3 bases are TGTGCCAGCAGCTTTCCAACCGGGACGTCGAACACTGAAGCTTTCTTT.

The sample holds one count of this clonotype. A much larger clone lies a single base off, so this may be a read error. Lacking the conserved final phenylalanine or tryptophan, this CDR3 likely reflects a read error. The chain employs TRBV7-2 and TRBJ1-1, with 9 nucleotides matching TRBD1. Trimming cost V 5 bases and J 8 bases; bases outside gene matches: 12. There are 15 residues in the CDR3. Germline assignment: CDR1 SGHTA and CDR2 FQGNSA. The CDR3 sequence: CASSPGQGRNIEAFV. CDR3 nucleotide sequence: TGTGCCAGCAGCCCAGGACAGGGGCGAAATATCGAAGCTTTCGTT.

On this clonotype itself: A clone one base away is much larger, so this may be a read error. Since no conserved phenylalanine or tryptophan closes the CDR3, a read error is the likely cause. The V gene is TRBV12-3 or TRBV12-4, the J gene TRBJ1-5; D is undetermined. Trimming left V 7 bases short and J 7 bases short, with 17 bases between. The CDR3 consists of 14 residues. The CDR3 DNA is TGTGCCAGCACCACACATGCGCTGGACCAGCCCCAGCATATT. Translation gives CASTTHALDQPQHI.

The rearrangement links TRBV4-3 to TRBJ2-7; D remains unclear. CDR3 length: 14 amino acids. Per germline, CDR1 LGHNA and CDR2 YSLEER. Trimming pared 1 base from V and 4 bases from J, leaving 11 bases between. CDR3: CASSQGYGLYEQYF. CDR3 DNA: TGCGCCAGCAGCCAAGGTTACGGCTTATACGAGCAGTACTTC.

As regards this clonotype: The conserved phenylalanine or tryptophan normally closing the CDR3 is absent here, so this likely arose from a read error. The V call is TRBV7-9, the J call TRBJ2-5, with TRBD2 matching over 8 bases. The germline V gene encodes CDR1 SEHNR and CDR2 FQNEAQ (reference sequence). V trimming: 5 bases; J trimming: 6 bases; junction bases outside the gene matches: 14. This CDR3 region has 16 residues. In DNA, the CDR3 is TGTGCCAGCAGCCTCAGGTCCCCGGGACTAGTACAGACCCAGTACTGC. Amino acid sequence: CASSLRSPGLVQTQYC.

About this clonotype itself: Mismatch with germline at one junction end may stem from a read error. This chain connects TRBV6-6 to TRBJ2-7; the match to TRBD2 covers 8 bases. Germline V CDR1 and CDR2: MNHNY, SVGAGI (reference sequence). The CDR3 is made up of 17 amino acids. The CDR3 DNA sequence: TGTGCCAACAGTTACCGGGAGGGGGGGGACCGCTCCTACGAGCAGTACTTC. Translating gives CANSYREGGDRSYEQYF.

In this sample, this clonotype turned up many times. The CDR3, as DNA: TGTGCCAGCAGCCCTCAACAGGGGGCGGAGACCCAGTACTTC. It specifies CASSPQQGAETQYF. V is TRBV7-2 and J is TRBJ2-5, with 9 bases lining up with TRBD1. This CDR3 is 14 amino acids long. Germline V CDR1 and CDR2: SGHTA, FQGNSA. V was clipped by 5 bases and J by 5 bases; unmatched bases: 6.

The J gene is TRBJ2-7, the V gene TRBV6-2 or TRBV6-3; unclear D gene. The length of the CDR3 is 15 residues. The ends were cut back, 6 bases at V and 0 bases at J, with 15 bases in the middle. The germline V gene has CDR1 MNHEY and CDR2 SVGEGT. CDR3 bases: TGTGCCAGCAGCCGGATCGAGATGCGCTCCTACGAGCAGTACTTC. Translation: CASSRIEMRSYEQYF.

This clonotype was seen only a few times. This sequence joins TRBV11-2 and TRBJ2-7; D is uncertain. V lost 2 bases to trimming and J lost 2 bases, with 7 bases between them. The length of the CDR3 is 13 residues. The germline gives CDR1 SGHAT, CDR2 FQNNGV. CDR3 protein: CASSLSQPYEQYF. CDR3 DNA: TGTGCCAGCAGCTTATCACAGCCCTACGAGCAGTACTTC.

There are many counts of this clonotype. The V and J genes are TRBV7-7 and TRBJ2-1; TRBD2 agrees at 9 bases. The junction had 9 bases not matched to a gene; V was cut back by 1 base and J by 8 bases. The CDR3 has 16 amino acids. The germline V gene has CDR1 SSHAT and CDR2 FNYEAQ (reference sequence). CDR3: CASSLGLAGRGYEQFF. For the CDR3, the DNA is TGTGCCAGCAGCTTAGGGCTAGCGGGAAGGGGATATGAGCAGTTCTTC.

The chain couples TRBV7-6 to TRBJ2-7, with 7 positions matching TRBD1. The CDR3 length is 15 residues. The V gene's germline CDR1 is SGHVS and CDR2 FNYEAQ. V lost 1 base and J lost 7; bases outside the gene matches: 10. The CDR3 loop reads CASSLEGAPVWEQYF. As DNA, the CDR3 is TGTGCCAGCAGCTTAGAGGGGGCCCCCGTCTGGGAGCAGTACTTC.

The chain uses TRBV20-1 and TRBJ2-1, with D perhaps matching TRBD2 (7 bases). CDR1 DFQATT and CDR2 SNEGSKA come from the germline V gene (reference sequence). The length of the CDR3 is 15 residues. V dropped 3 bases and J dropped 3 bases, with 15 bases sitting between them. The DNA of the CDR3 is TGCAGTGCTAGGCGGGGGCAGGGAATCTACAATGAGCAGTTCTTC. Protein sequence: CSARRGQGIYNEQFF.

This clonotype has a handful of counts. The V call is TRBV6-5, the J call TRBJ1-4, with D tentatively TRBD1 (5 bases). Germline CDR1 is MNHEY and CDR2 is SVGAGI. The CDR3 consists of 17 residues. Trimming took 5 bases from V and 2 from J, leaving 18 bases between them. The CDR3: CASSNRDPAGTNEKLFF. The DNA for the CDR3 is TGTGCCAGCAGTAACCGGGACCCGGCCGGGACTAATGAAAAACTGTTTTTT.

This clonotype was counted a few times. V gene TRBV7-2 combines with J gene TRBJ2-1; weak D call: TRBD1 (6 bases). The V end was cut by 5 bases, the J end by 6 bases, with 14 bases between. CDR1 and CDR2 (germline): SGHTA, FQGNSA. This CDR3 is built from 14 residues. The CDR3 DNA reads TGTGCCAGCAGCCCATCCCTCAGGGGCAATGAGCAGTTCTTC. It is translated as CASSPSLRGNEQFF.

This chain uses TRBV20-1 with TRBJ2-5; D possibly corresponds to TRBD2 (5 bases). Germline loops: CDR1 DFQATT, CDR2 SNEGSKA (reference sequence). V was cut by 1 base and J by 2 bases, with 11 bases left in between. The CDR3 covers 14 residues. Written as DNA, the CDR3 is TGCAGTGCTAGAGCCCCCCTAGCACAAGAGACCCAGTACTTC. Protein: CSARAPLAQETQYF.

Only a few counts were recorded for this clonotype. The chain has TRBV2 and TRBJ1-4; TRBD1 might be the D (6 bases). There are 15 residues in the CDR3. Trimming shortened V by 6 bases and J by 2 bases, and 13 bases separated the two germline ends. CDR1 is SNHLY, CDR2 FYNNEI, per germline. The chain's CDR3 is CASSPGATTNEKLFF. The CDR3 DNA sequence: TGTGCCAGCAGCCCAGGGGCAACCACTAATGAAAAACTGTTTTTT. Filled out from reference TRBV2 and TRBJ1-4, the complete variable domain reads EPEVTQTPSHQVTQMGQEVILRCVPISNHLYFYWYRQILGQKVEFLVSFYNNEISEKSEIFDDQFSVERPDGSNFTLKIRSTKLEDSAMYFCASSPGATTNEKLFFGSGTQLSVL.

This clonotype was detected many times. The chain uses TRBV7-9 and TRBJ2-3, with a weak D call TRBD2 (6 bases). V gave up 2 bases and J gave up 0 bases, with 15 bases separating them. This CDR3 comprises 17 residues. Germline assignment: CDR1 SEHNR and CDR2 FQNEAQ (reference sequence). DNA for the CDR3: TGTGCCAGCAGCTTACCGAGAGGACTAACTAGCACAGATACGCAGTATTTT. Protein: CASSLPRGLTSTDTQYF.

The chain links TRBV7-2 to TRBJ1-2, with a weak D call TRBD1 (6 bases). V was cut by 5 bases and J by 4 bases, with 17 bases left in between. The germline V gene encodes CDR1 SGHTA and CDR2 FQGNSA. This CDR3 is 15 amino acids long. The CDR3 loop reads CASSPDVGGVYGYTF. The CDR3 DNA follows: TGTGCCAGCAGCCCCGACGTAGGGGGGGTCTATGGCTACACCTTC.

CDR3 region: CASSPSRDSGEQYF. CDR3 bases: TGTGCCAGCAGCCCCTCCAGGGACTCTGGCGAGCAGTACTTC. This chain connects TRBV7-2 to TRBJ2-7; TRBD2 might be the D (6 bases). The V and J ends lost 5 bases and 6 bases respectively, with 17 bases between them. The CDR3 is 14 amino acids. The V gene's germline CDR1 is SGHTA and CDR2 FQGNSA.

This clonotype appeared a few times. J is TRBJ1-1 and V is TRBV12-3 or TRBV12-4; D remains ambiguous. V shed 3 bases and J shed 1 base, with 9 bases lying between them. The CDR3 length is 14 residues. The CDR3 loop is CASSFFYGNTEAFF. Written as DNA, the CDR3 is TGTGCCAGCAGTTTCTTCTATGGGAACACTGAAGCTTTCTTT.

V is TRBV12-3 or TRBV12-4 and J is TRBJ1-2; D remains unclear. This CDR3 is built from 16 residues. Trimming took off 4 bases at V and 2 bases at J, with 17 bases between the two ends. CDR3 DNA: TGTGCCAGCAGTTCTCGACGCCTGAGCCTGAACTATGGCTACACCTTC. This codes for CASSSRRLSLNYGYTF.

The genes are TRBV19 and TRBJ2-6, with D possibly TRBD2 on 6 matching bases. Germline V gene lookup returns CDR1 LNHDA and CDR2 SQIVND (reference sequence). Trimming removed 10 bases at V and 2 bases at J, with 12 bases between. This CDR3 has 14 amino acids. The CDR3 region is CATTTGAGANVLTF. The CDR3 DNA reads as TGTGCCACCACCACGGGGGCTGGGGCCAACGTCCTGACTTTC.

The sample holds a few counts of this clonotype. V and J are TRBV12-3 or TRBV12-4 and TRBJ1-2; 11 bases are a match to TRBD1. V gave up 6 bases and J gave up 7 bases; unmatched junction bases: 7. CDR3 size: 14 residues. DNA for the CDR3: TGTGCCAGCAGGGTACGAGGGACAGGGGGTGGCTACACCTTC. It codes for CASRVRGTGGGYTF.

The CDR3 is CASSPAGGRHAFF. The CDR3 coding sequence is TGTGCCAGCAGCCCGGCCGGAGGACGACATGCTTTCTTT. The chain recombines TRBV7-6 with TRBJ1-1; D is unresolved. The CDR3 extends over 13 amino acids. CDR1 and CDR2 from the germline V gene are SGHVS and FNYEAQ. Deletions cut 5 bases from V and 11 bases from J, with 18 bases between. Drawing the rest from reference TRBV7-6 and TRBJ1-1, the complete variable domain is GAGVSQSPRYKVTKRGQDVALRCDPISGHVSLYWYRQALGQGPEFLTYFNYEAQQDKSGLPNDRFSAERPEGSISTLTIQRTEQRDSAMYRCASSPAGGRHAFFGQGTRLTVV.